This T cell receptor beta chain was captured by sequencing in a study of cytomegalovirus exposure and HLA in healthy donors. In the PCR, 60 Vbeta and 13 Jbeta primers were used. Produced via immunoSEQ multiplex PCR; TCRdb's table is partial and in-frame only. Seen here are about 38,000 clones, about 66% observed once, and the top ten hold roughly 18%. Whole-study results and caveats: An observed cluster of highly shared sequence variants was recorded as a likely sequencing artifact. Rare TCR sequences dominated, though some public TCRs recurred in many donors. The study put 150 or so TCR beta chains on its list as cytomegalovirus-associated.

This clone was recorded a few times. The antigen is unknown. The V gene's germline CDR1 is SGHDN and CDR2 FVKESK. CDR3 length: 13 residues. V was cut by 3 bases and J by 0 bases, with 3 bases left in between. This chain joins TRBV14 and TRBJ1-3; D remains unclear. Sequencing was done on a sample of PBMCs. The origin of this receptor is a man aged 50 to 60 in good health and CMV-seropositive. CDR3 nucleotides: TGTGCCAGCAGCCATTACTCTGGAAACACCATATATTTT. This gives the protein CASSHYSGNTIYF.